The 16 T cell receptor beta chains below come from one sample, sequenced in a study of long-term antiretroviral therapy in people with HIV. The assay used was immunoSEQ (version v3.0), run at survey level. The data were produced by immunoSEQ multiplex PCR, yet TCRdb's version contains in-frame clones alone and is incomplete. The sample records roughly 34,000 clones, roughly 77% being singletons. The sequences come from unsorted PBMCs, collected 1.9 years after starting antiretroviral therapy. These receptors all stem from a man younger than 35 with HIV.

CDR3 residues: CAWSEGQGVNTEAFF. CDR3 nucleotide sequence: TGTGCCTGGAGTGAGGGACAGGGGGTAAACACTGAAGCTTTCTTT. The chain joins TRBV30 to TRBJ1-1; 11 nucleotides agree with TRBD1. CDR3 length: 15 residues. V lost 1 base to trimming and J lost 2 bases; unmatched junction nucleotides: 3. The germline V gene has CDR1 GTSNPN and CDR2 SVGIG (reference sequence).

The chain couples TRBV13 to TRBJ1-6, with 8 bases matching TRBD1. V lost 5 bases to trimming and J lost 8 bases; unmatched junction nucleotides: 8. The CDR3 totals 15 residues. In germline, CDR1 is PRHDT, CDR2 FYEKMQ (reference sequence). The CDR3 nucleotides are TGTGCCAGCAGCCTGGACAGGGCCGGAGATTCACCCCTCCACTTT. This sequence encodes CASSLDRAGDSPLHF. Drawing the rest from reference TRBV13 and TRBJ1-6, the complete variable domain is AAGVIQSPRHLIKEKRETATLKCYPIPRHDTVYWYQQGPGQDPQFLISFYEKMQSDKGSIPDRFSAQQFSDYHSELNMSSLELGDSALYFCASSLDRAGDSPLHFGNGTRLTVT.

The chain has TRBV29-1 and TRBJ2-6; D remains ambiguous. Germline V gene lookup returns CDR1 SQVTM and CDR2 ANQGSEA. The germline V and J ends were trimmed by 6 bases and 1 base, with 1 base remaining between them. CDR3 length equals 11 residues. CDR3 protein: CSVSGANVLTF. CDR3 nucleotide sequence: TGCAGCGTATCTGGGGCCAACGTCCTGACTTTC.

CDR3: CATSIRDRIYGYTF. In DNA form, the CDR3 reads TGTGCCACCAGCATCCGGGACAGGATCTATGGCTACACCTTC. This chain uses TRBV15 with TRBJ1-2; 8 bases map to TRBD1. This CDR3 comprises 14 residues. Per germline, CDR1 LNHNV and CDR2 YYDKDF (reference sequence). V shed 4 bases, J shed 4 bases, and the junction held 5 bases outside the gene matches.

The V call is TRBV19, the J call TRBJ2-1; 7 bases map to TRBD1. This CDR3 has 11 residues. Germline V gives CDR1 LNHDA, CDR2 SQIVND (reference sequence). V gave up 7 bases and J gave up 11 bases; unmatched junction bases: 5. The DNA for the CDR3 is TGTGCCAGTATTGGACAGGCAAAGCAGTTCTTC. Its translation: CASIGQAKQFF. Using reference TRBV19 and TRBJ2-1 for the parts outside the CDR3, the full variable domain is DGGITQSPKYLFRKEGQNVTLSCEQNLNHDAMYWYRQDPGQGLRLIYYSQIVNDFQKGDIAEGYSVSREKKESFPLTVTSAQKNPTAFYLCASIGQAKQFFGPGTRLTVL.

This clone was counted once. V is TRBV7-8 and J is TRBJ1-2, with D perhaps TRBD1 (6 bases). V shed 6 bases and J shed 3 bases, with 17 bases lying between them. Germline CDR1 and CDR2: SGHVS and FQNEAQ. The CDR3 consists of 15 residues. CDR3 DNA sequence: TGTGCCAGCAGTCTTACAGGGACCCCTCACTATGGCTACACCTTC. Translation: CASSLTGTPHYGYTF.

The chain combines TRBV7-2 with TRBJ1-2; the D is unclear. V lost 1 base and J lost 13, with 13 bases in between. The CDR3 covers 12 residues. The germline CDR1 and CDR2 sequences are SGHTA and FQGNSA. CDR3 in DNA: TGTGCCAGCAGCTTAGTGGGCCCCTGGGTCACCTTC. The encoded protein is CASSLVGPWVTF.

The chain employs TRBV6-7 and TRBJ2-1; 8 nucleotides agree with TRBD2. TRBV6-7 is treated as an ORF (open reading frame) with a function not yet certain. The ends lost 9 bases at V and 0 bases at J; junction bases unmatched: 7. The length of the CDR3 is 15 residues. The CDR3 reads CASSRGGSSYNEQFF. Here the CDR3 DNA reads TGTGCCAGTTCACGGGGGGGAAGCTCCTACAATGAGCAGTTCTTC.

The gene calls are TRBV5-4 and TRBJ1-1; no clear D. V was pared by 4 bases and J by 5 bases, with 9 bases between. The CDR3 covers 12 residues. Germline assignment: CDR1 SGHNT and CDR2 YYREEE (reference sequence). Written as DNA, the CDR3 is TGTGCCAGCAGCGCTTCAAGGACTGAAGCTTTCTTT. It is translated as CASSASRTEAFF.

The CDR3 loop is CASTRTSSSEKLFF. The DNA for the CDR3 is TGTGCCAGCACCCGGACCTCCAGTAGCGAAAAACTGTTTTTT. The genes are TRBV18 and TRBJ1-4; D is undetermined. Trimming shortened V by 8 bases and J by 8 bases, and 18 bases separated the two germline ends. CDR1 is KGHSH, CDR2 LQKENI, per germline. CDR3 length equals 14 residues.

This clone was picked up a small number of times. The genes are TRBV6-5 and TRBJ1-5; D is uncertain. CDR1 and CDR2 from the germline V gene are MNHEY and SVGAGI. The CDR3 is 13 amino acids. V gave up 6 bases and J gave up 0 bases, with 6 bases separating them. The CDR3 loop reads CASRSYSNQPQHF. DNA of the CDR3: TGTGCCAGCAGAAGTTATAGCAATCAGCCCCAGCATTTT.

This chain links TRBV5-1 with TRBJ2-1, with TRBD1 matching 8 bases. The trim removed 6 bases at V and 2 bases at J, leaving 10 bases unmatched. The CDR3 loop spans 16 amino acids. CDR1 SGHRS and CDR2 YFSETQ come from the germline V gene. The CDR3 protein is CASTLKTGVTYNEQFF. CDR3 DNA: TGCGCCAGCACCTTAAAGACAGGGGTGACCTACAATGAGCAGTTCTTC. Full variable domain (missing parts from reference TRBV5-1 and TRBJ2-1): KAGVTQTPRYLIKTRGQQVTLSCSPISGHRSVSWYQQTPGQGLQFLFEYFSETQRNKGNFPGRFSGRQFSNSRSEMNVSTLELGDSALYLCASTLKTGVTYNEQFFGPGTRLTVL.

About this clone: Other DNA variants within this sample encode the same CDR3. The chain joins TRBV7-3 to TRBJ2-5, with D uncertain. The CDR3 spans 13 residues. V dropped 2 bases and J dropped 5 bases, with 9 bases sitting between them. Germline lookup yields CDR1 SGHTA and CDR2 FQGTGA. The CDR3 loop reads CASSLSLGETQYF. The CDR3, as DNA: TGTGCCAGCAGCTTATCCCTAGGGGAGACCCAGTACTTC.

CDR3 residues: CATSRQGGYNEQFF. DNA for the CDR3: TGTGCCACCAGCAGACAGGGGGGGTACAATGAGCAGTTCTTC. The gene calls are TRBV6-5 and TRBJ2-1; 9 bases agree with TRBD1. The J segment lost 4 bases and the V segment lost 10 bases, leaving 8 bases of the junction unmatched. CDR3 size: 14 residues. Germline V gene sequence: CDR1 MNHEY, CDR2 SVGAGI.

This clone came up a few times. The chain's CDR3 is CASSETAVVYGYTF. CDR3 coding DNA: TGTGCCAGCAGTGAGACAGCCGTGGTCTATGGCTACACCTTC. The J gene is TRBJ1-2, the V gene TRBV28; possibly TRBD1 for D (5 bases). CDR3 length equals 14 residues. Per germline, CDR1 MDHEN and CDR2 SYDVKM. V was pared by 5 bases and J by 4 bases, with 14 bases between.

This clone was recorded only once. The CDR3 DNA reads as TGTGCCAGCAGCCCCAGTAGGAAGGGGCAAGAGACCCAGTACTTC. Translated: CASSPSRKGQETQYF. This rearrangement joins TRBV7-9 to TRBJ2-5; possibly TRBD1 for D (5 bases). V shed 5 bases and J shed 2 bases, with 15 bases lying between them. The germline V gene has CDR1 SEHNR and CDR2 FQNEAQ (reference sequence). CDR3 size: 15 residues.